This TCR beta chain came from a study of T cells in Graves' hyperthyroidism and ophthalmopathy (dated by TCRdb to between 2019 and 2020). Regarding the complete study: Peripheral blood samples were taken at initial diagnosis, before any treatment was given. To identify distinguishing TCR V-J signatures, a discovery cohort of 90 to 100 patients was used, comprising approximately 40 with Graves' ophthalmopathy and about 59 with stable Graves' hyperthyroidism. Prospective prediction of ophthalmopathy was tested in an independent validation cohort consisting of 18 hyperthyroidism patients and more than 15 patients who later progressed to ophthalmopathy. The approximately 100 discovery patients were randomly divided into training and test sets at a 7:3 ratio. Thyroid tissue and blood T-cell repertoires from over 5 Graves' hyperthyroidism patients were also compared in the study. After sampling, hyperthyroidism patients received methimazole starting at 30 mg daily, and ophthalmopathy patients received high-dose intravenous methylprednisolone. The paper reports TCR Vbeta CDR3 sequencing of approximately 140 peripheral blood samples: fewer than 50 ophthalmopathy, under 80 hyperthyroidism and around 17 progressor patients. Findings and caveats that apply to the study as a whole: In validation, progression to ophthalmopathy was predicted by the model with roughly 71% sensitivity and 72% to 85% specificity, a median of roughly 6 months before onset. Most expanded thyroid clonotypes (frequency above 0.001) were also detected in blood, a finding suggesting that blood repertoires may reflect thyroid immune responses. In cross-validation, a model built on a 13 V-J signature told ophthalmopathy apart from stable hyperthyroidism with approximately 90% sensitivity and 81% to 82% specificity, and in testing the same model reached 80%/75%. Sample size was not statistically predetermined, and blinding of investigators to group allocation was not performed.

A note on this clonotype: Its antigen specificity is not known. Base-call qualities are not available, and no considerably larger clone is one nucleotide away.

The germline ends are 8 bases apart after V is trimmed by 4 bases and J by 2 bases. CDR1 and CDR2 are drawn from the germline V gene: ENHRY, SYGVKD. Including the terminal cysteine and phenylalanine, the CDR3 comprises 13 residues. Of the read, only the CDR3 DNA is kept; its 39 bases are in frame from base 1. The TCR beta CDR3 regions were amplified from RNA transcripts. For the first round of RT-PCR on the TCR CDR3, the HTBI primer set was used together with the Qiagen OneStep RT-PCR kit. The libraries were constructed in a second round of multiplex PCR and then size-selected and purified. Libraries were sequenced paired-end with 100 bp reads on an Illumina HiSeq2000. The paper's data handling went like this. SOAPnuke was used to process the raw data, with reads discarded if the reads contained adapters or uncalled bases, had a mean Phred below 15, or lacked an exact constant-primer or identifier match. COPE v1.2.5 was used to merge high-quality paired reads, and clonotypes were defined as unique nucleotide sequences. MiTCR v1.1 was used to align the clonotypes against IMGT TRBV, TRBD and TRBJ reference segments. Analysis was restricted to V-J combinations with a frequency above 0.0001, which covered 98% to 99.2% of repertoires. A TCS score was defined as the ratio between F50 (clonal expansion) and ExV (chaos), using BLOSUM62-based TCRdist between CDR3 peptides within each V-J. Welch's t-statistics and random forest reduced 514 V-J features to around 14, which were used in a naive Bayes classifier (R e1071). TCRdb itself trimmed the public reads at Q25 with fastp, ran MiXCR and retained productive beta chains. Merged by CDR3 protein, the rows form single entries marked with the most common genes and DNA. What appears here as the V and J calls and clone size reflects TCRdb's work, not the paper's. In this sample the table shows approximately 200,000 distinct CDR3 sequences, 15% to 20% of which occur a single time. About 45% of the sample is taken by the ten largest.

Graves' hyperthyroidism was defined as stable when no progression to ophthalmopathy occurred over 18 months of follow-up. Hyperthyroidism patients were aged 18 to 65 years and newly diagnosed, with disease duration of less than 2 months. Patients with uncontrolled infections, other autoimmune diseases, pregnancy or lactation were excluded. Clinical symptoms, serum thyroxine and TRAb, thyroid ultrasound, and orbital computed tomography formed the basis for the diagnoses. PBMCs were separated from roughly 9.3 ml of fresh peripheral blood using Ficoll-Paque density gradient centrifugation. Total RNA was extracted using Trizol reagent, and RNA quality was assessed on an Agilent 2100 Bioanalyzer.

The TCR originated in a man aged 40-50 years with Graves' hyperthyroidism. The chain couples TRBV10-3 to TRBJ2-5, with a weak D call of TRBD1 (6 bases match). Sequencing used blood. The nucleotide sequence reads as follows: TGTGCCATCAGTGGGCAGGGGCAAGAGACCCAGTACTTC. This gives the protein CAISGQGQETQYF.